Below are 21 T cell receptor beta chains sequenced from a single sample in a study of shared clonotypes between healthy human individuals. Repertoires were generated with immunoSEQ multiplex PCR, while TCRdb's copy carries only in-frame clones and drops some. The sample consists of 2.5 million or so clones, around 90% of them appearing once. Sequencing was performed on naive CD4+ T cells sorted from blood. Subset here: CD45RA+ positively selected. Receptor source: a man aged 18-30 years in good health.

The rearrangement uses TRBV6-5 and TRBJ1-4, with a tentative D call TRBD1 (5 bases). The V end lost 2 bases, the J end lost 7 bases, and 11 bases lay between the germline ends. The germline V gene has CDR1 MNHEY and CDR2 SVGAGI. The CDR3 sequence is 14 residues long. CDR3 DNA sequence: TGTGCCAGCAGTTACGCGGGGCAGGGTGAAAAACTGTTTTTT. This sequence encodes CASSYAGQGEKLFF.

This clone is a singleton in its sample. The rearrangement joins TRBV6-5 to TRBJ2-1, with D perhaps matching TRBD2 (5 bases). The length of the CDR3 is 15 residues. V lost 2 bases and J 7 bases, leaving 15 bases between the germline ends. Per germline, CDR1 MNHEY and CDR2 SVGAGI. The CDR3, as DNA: TGTGCCAGCAGTTACAGTGGAGGCCTGAGGAATGAGCAGTTCTTC. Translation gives CASSYSGGLRNEQFF.

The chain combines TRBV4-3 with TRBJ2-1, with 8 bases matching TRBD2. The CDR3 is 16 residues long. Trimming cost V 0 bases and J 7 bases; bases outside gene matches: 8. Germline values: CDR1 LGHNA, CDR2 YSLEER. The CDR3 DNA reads TGCGCCAGCAGCCAAGACGCGCTAGCGGGCAAGAATGAGCAGTTCTTC. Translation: CASSQDALAGKNEQFF.

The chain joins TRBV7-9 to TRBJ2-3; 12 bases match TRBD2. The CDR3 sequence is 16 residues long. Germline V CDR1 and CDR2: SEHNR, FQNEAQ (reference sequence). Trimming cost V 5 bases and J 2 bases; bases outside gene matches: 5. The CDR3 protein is CASSPRLAGDTDTQYF. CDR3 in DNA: TGTGCCAGCAGCCCGAGACTAGCGGGAGACACAGATACGCAGTATTTT.

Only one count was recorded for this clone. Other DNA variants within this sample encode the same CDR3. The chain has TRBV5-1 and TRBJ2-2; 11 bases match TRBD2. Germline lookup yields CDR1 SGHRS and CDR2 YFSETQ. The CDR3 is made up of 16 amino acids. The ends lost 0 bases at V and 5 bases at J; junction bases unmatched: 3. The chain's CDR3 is CASSLGTSGSTGELFF. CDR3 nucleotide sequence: TGCGCCAGCAGCTTGGGTACTAGCGGGAGTACCGGGGAGCTGTTTTTT.

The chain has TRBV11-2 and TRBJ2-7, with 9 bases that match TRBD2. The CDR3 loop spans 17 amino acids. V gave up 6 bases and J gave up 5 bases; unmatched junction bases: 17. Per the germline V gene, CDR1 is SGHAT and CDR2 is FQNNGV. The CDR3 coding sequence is TGTGCCAGCAGTTCAGGGTTCTTTGCGGGGGGGTCCCACGAGCAGTACTTC. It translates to CASSSGFFAGGSHEQYF.

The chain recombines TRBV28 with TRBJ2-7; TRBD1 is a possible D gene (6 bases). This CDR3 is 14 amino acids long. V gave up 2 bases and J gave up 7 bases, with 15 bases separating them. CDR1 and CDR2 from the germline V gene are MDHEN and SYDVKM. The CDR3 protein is CASSLGTRLAEQYF. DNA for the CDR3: TGTGCCAGCAGTTTAGGGACACGATTAGCGGAGCAGTACTTC.

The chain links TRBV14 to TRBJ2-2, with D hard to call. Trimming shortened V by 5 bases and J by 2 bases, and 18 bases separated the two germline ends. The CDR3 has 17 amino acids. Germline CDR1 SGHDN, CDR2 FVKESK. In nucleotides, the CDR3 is TGTGCCAGCAGCAAAAGATCGGTACAGAGTAACACCGGGGAGCTGTTTTTT. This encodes CASSKRSVQSNTGELFF.

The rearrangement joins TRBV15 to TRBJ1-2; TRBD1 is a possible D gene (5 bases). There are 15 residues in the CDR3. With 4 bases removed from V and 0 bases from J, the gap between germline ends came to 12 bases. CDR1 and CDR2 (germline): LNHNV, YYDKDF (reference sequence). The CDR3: CATSKHRSANYGYTF. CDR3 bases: TGTGCCACCAGCAAACACAGGAGTGCTAACTATGGCTACACCTTC.

This chain's CDR3 is CAVEGDGNTIYF. The DNA of the CDR3 is TGTGCTGTGGAGGGGGACGGAAACACCATATATTTT. The gene calls are TRBV19 and TRBJ1-3, with D possibly being TRBD1 (6 bases). This CDR3 has 12 residues. Per the germline V gene, CDR1 is LNHDA and CDR2 is SQIVND (reference sequence).

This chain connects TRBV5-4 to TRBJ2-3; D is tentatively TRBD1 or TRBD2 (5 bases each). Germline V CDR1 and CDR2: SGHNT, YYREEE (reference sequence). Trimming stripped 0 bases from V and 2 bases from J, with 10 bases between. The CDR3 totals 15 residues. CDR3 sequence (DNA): TGTGCCAGCAGCTTGGGGGGGACGACCACAGATACGCAGTATTTT. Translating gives CASSLGGTTTDTQYF.

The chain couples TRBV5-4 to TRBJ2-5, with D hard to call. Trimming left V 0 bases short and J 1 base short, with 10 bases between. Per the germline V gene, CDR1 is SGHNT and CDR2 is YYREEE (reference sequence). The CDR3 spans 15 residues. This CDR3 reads CASSLGRAVQETQYF. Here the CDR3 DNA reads TGTGCCAGCAGCTTGGGTAGGGCAGTCCAAGAGACCCAGTACTTC.

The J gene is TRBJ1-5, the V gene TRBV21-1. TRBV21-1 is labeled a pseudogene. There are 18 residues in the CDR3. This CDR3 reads CASSKGRVSGDADQPQHF. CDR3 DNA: TGTGCCAGCAGCAAAGGTAGGGTGTCGGGGGATGCAGATCAGCCCCAGCATTTT.

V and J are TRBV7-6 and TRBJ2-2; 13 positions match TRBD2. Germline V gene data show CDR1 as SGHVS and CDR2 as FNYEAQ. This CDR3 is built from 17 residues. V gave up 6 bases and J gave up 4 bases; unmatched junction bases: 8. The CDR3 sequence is CASSRTSGSMGTGELFF. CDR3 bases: TGTGCCAGCAGTCGGACTAGCGGGAGTATGGGCACCGGGGAGCTGTTTTTT.

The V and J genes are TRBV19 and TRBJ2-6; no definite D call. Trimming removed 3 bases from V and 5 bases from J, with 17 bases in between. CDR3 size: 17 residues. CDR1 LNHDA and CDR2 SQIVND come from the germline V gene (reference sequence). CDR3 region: CASSIGRLLERANVLTF. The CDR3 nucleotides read TGTGCCAGTAGTATTGGGCGACTCCTCGAGCGGGCCAACGTCCTGACTTTC.

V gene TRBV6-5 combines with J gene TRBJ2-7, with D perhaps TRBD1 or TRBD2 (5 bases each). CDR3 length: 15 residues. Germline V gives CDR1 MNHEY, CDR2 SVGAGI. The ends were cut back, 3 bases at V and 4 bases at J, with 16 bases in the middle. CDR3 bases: TGTGCCAGCAGTTATGGAACCGGGGCCCCGTACGAGCAGTACTTC. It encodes CASSYGTGAPYEQYF.

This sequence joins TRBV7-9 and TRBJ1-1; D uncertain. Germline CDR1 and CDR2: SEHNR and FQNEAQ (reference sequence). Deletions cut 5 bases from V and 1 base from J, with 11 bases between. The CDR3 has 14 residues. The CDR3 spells CASSEKGQNTEAFF. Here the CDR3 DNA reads TGTGCCAGCAGCGAAAAGGGCCAGAACACTGAAGCTTTCTTT.

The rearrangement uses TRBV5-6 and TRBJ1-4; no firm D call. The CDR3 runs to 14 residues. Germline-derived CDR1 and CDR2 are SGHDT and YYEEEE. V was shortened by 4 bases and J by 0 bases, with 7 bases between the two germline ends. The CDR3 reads CASSAYATNEKLFF. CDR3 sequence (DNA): TGTGCCAGCAGCGCCTATGCAACTAATGAAAAACTGTTTTTT.

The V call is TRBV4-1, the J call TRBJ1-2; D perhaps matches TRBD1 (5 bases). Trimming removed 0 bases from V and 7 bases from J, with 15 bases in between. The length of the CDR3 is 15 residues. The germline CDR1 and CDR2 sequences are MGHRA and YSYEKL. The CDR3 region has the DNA TGCGCCAGCAGCCAAGATGAGGGGCTCCTGGCTGGCTACACCTTC. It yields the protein CASSQDEGLLAGYTF.

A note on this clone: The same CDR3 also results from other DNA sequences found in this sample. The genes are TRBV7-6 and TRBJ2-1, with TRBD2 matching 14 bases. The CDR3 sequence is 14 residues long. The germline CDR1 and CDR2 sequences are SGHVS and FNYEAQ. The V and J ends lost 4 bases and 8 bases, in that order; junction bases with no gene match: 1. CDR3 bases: TGTGCCAGCAGCTCGGGACTAGCGGGAGATGAGCAGTTCTTC. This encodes CASSSGLAGDEQFF.

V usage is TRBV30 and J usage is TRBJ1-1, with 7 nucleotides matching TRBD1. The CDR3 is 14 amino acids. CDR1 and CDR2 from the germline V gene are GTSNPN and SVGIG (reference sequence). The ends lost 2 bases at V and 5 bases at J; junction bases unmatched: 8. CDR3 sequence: CAWSRDRSRTEAFF. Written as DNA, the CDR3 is TGTGCCTGGAGTCGGGACAGATCAAGGACTGAAGCTTTCTTT.